This T cell receptor beta chain emerged from a study of breast tumors, draining lymph nodes, adjacent tissues. Study-wide results and caveats: Tumor and nontumor repertoires were significantly more similar in luminal-like than in basal-like breast cancer. Most tumor T cells seemingly derive from lymph node, then expand in tumor. Tumor TCR diversity was below lymph nodes but above nontumor tissue.

TCRdb fed the multiplex PCR reads into MiXCR, producing one record per CDR3 protein. The profile shows 66,000 or so distinct CDR3 sequences, 40% to 55% of them singletons. CDR3 length: 16 residues. V was pared by 5 bases and J by 0 bases, with 14 bases between. Per the germline V gene, CDR1 is LNHDA and CDR2 is SQIVND (reference sequence). The sample holds many counts of this clonotype. Its target is unknown. A much larger clone differs from this one at a single base, so this may be a read error. The conserved phenylalanine or tryptophan normally closing the CDR3 is absent here, so this likely arose from a read error.

The V call is TRBV19, the J call TRBJ2-1, with a weak D call TRBD2 (5 bases). The TCR was taken from a female donor with breast cancer. Some clones in this sample may be carry-over from other donors' samples. The sequencing input was breast tumor tissue. CDR3 coding DNA: TGTGCCAGTAGTTCCGCGGGCGGTAGCTCCTACAATGAGCAGTTCTCC. It is translated as CASSSAGGSSYNEQFS.